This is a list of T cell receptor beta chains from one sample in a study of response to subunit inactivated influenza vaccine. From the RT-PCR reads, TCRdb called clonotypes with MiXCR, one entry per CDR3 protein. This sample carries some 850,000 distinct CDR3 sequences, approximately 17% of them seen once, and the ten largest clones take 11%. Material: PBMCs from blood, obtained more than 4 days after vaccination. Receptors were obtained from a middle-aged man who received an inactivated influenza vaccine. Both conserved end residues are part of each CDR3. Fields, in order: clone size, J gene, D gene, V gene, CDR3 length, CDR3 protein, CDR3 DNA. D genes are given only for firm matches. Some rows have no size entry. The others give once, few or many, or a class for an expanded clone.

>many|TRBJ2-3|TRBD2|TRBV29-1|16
CSVEGLLADLTDTQYF
TGCAGCGTTGAAGGTTTACTAGCGGACCTCACAGATACGCAGTATTTT
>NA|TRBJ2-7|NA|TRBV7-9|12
CASSGVDYEQYF
TGTGCCAGCAGCGGAGTAGACTACGAGCAGTACTTC
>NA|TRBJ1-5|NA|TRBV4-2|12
CASSREVGPQHF
TGTGCCAGCAGCCGGGAGGTGGGACCCCAGCATTTT
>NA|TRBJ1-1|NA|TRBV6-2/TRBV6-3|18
CASSYSALTLFANTEAFF
TGTGCCAGCAGTTACTCAGCCCTCACCCTATTCGCGAACACTGAAGCTTTCTTT
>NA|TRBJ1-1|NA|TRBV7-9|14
CASSLVQGHTEAFF
TGTGCCAGCAGCTTAGTGCAGGGTCACACTGAAGCTTTCTTT
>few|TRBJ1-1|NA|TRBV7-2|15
CASSLALPGGTEAFF
TGTGCCAGCAGCTTAGCGCTGCCGGGCGGCACCGAAGCTTTCTTT
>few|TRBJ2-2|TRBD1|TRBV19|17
CASIHITGTANTGELFF
TGTGCCAGTATCCATATTACCGGGACAGCGAACACCGGGGAGCTGTTTTTT
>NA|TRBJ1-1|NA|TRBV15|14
CATSRGGDVAEAFF
TGTGCCACCAGCAGAGGTGGGGATGTGGCTGAAGCTTTCTTT
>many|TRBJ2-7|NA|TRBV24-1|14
CATSDTIWPYEQYF
TGTGCCACCAGTGACACTATTTGGCCCTACGAGCAGTACTTC
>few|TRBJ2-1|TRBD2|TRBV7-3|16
CASSLAGTRGSNEQFF
TGTGCCAGCAGCTTAGCAGGGACTAGAGGGTCCAATGAGCAGTTCTTC
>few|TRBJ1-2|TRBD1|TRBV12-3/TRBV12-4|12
CASRSGQGGYTF
TGTGCCAGCAGATCCGGACAGGGCGGCTACACCTTC
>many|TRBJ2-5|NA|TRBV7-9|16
CASSLIVWGGQETQYF
TGTGCCAGCAGCTTAATTGTGTGGGGTGGCCAAGAGACCCAGTACTTC
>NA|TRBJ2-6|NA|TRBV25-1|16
CASSEWVGAGANVLTF
TGTGCCAGCAGTGAATGGGTGGGAGCTGGGGCCAACGTCCTGACTTTC
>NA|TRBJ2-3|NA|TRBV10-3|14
CAISDLDGTDTQYF
TGTGCCATCAGTGACTTGGATGGCACAGATACGCAGTATTTT
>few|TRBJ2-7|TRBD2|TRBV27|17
CASSSYKKREGRYEQYF
TGTGCCAGCAGCTCCTATAAGAAGCGGGAGGGCCGGTACGAGCAGTACTTC
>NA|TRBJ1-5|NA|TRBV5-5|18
CASSLTSGGTFSGQPQHF
TGTGCCAGCAGCTTGACCTCCGGGGGGACGTTTTCCGGTCAGCCCCAGCATTTT
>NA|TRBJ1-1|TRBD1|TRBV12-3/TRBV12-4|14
CASSRGQGGAEAFF
TGTGCCAGCAGCAGGGGACAGGGGGGGGCTGAAGCTTTCTTT
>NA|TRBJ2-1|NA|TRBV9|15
CASSVLLGAPNEQFF
TGTGCCAGCAGCGTGTTACTAGGGGCCCCCAATGAGCAGTTCTTC
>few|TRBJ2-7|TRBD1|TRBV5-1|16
CASSHQEGQGVLEQYF
TGCGCCAGCAGCCATCAGGAGGGACAGGGGGTTCTTGAGCAGTACTTC
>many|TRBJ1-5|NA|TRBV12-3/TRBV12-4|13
CASSLDGFQPQHF
TGTGCCAGCAGTTTAGATGGGTTTCAGCCCCAGCATTTT
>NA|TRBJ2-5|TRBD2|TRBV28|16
CASSSETSGSLETQYF
TGTGCCAGCAGTTCCGAGACTAGCGGGAGTCTGGAGACCCAGTACTTC
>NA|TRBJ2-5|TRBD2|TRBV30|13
CAWSVTGGETQYF
TGTGCCTGGAGTGTTACGGGGGGGGAGACCCAGTACTTC
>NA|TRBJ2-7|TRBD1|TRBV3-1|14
CASSQHGDRSEQYF
TGTGCCAGCAGCCAACACGGGGACAGGAGCGAGCAGTACTTC
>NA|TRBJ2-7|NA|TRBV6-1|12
CASRTGRREQYF
TGTGCCAGCAGGACGGGGCGACGGGAGCAGTACTTC
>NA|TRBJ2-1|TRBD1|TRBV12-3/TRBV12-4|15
CASSLPTGGSNEQFF
TGTGCCAGCAGTCTACCCACAGGGGGCTCCAATGAGCAGTTCTTC
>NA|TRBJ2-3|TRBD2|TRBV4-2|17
CASSQSLSGGAGDTQYF
TGTGCCAGCAGCCAATCCCTTAGCGGGGGGGCGGGAGATACGCAGTATTTT
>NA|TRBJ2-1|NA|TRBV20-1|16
CSASGTGRSSYNEQFF
TGCAGTGCTAGTGGAACTGGCCGGAGCTCCTACAATGAGCAGTTCTTC
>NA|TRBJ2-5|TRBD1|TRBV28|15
CASRSRTGNWETQYF
TGTGCCAGCAGATCTAGGACAGGAAATTGGGAGACCCAGTACTTC
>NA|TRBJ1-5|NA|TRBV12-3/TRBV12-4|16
CASSPGPIISNQPQHF
TGTGCCAGCAGCCCGGGGCCGATTATTAGCAATCAGCCCCAGCATTTT
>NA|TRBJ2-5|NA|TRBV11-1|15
CASSPETGRQETQYF
TGTGCCAGCAGCCCAGAAACCGGGAGACAAGAGACCCAGTACTTC
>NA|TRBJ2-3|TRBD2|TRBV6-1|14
CASRASGITDTQYF
TGTGCCAGCAGGGCTAGCGGGATCACAGATACGCAGTATTTT
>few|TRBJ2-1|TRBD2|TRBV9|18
CASSVGVGLAGRGNEQFF
TGTGCCAGCAGCGTAGGAGTCGGACTAGCGGGGCGGGGAAATGAGCAGTTCTTC
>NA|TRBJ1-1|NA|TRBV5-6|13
CASSFWPDTEAFF
TGTGCCAGCAGCTTCTGGCCCGACACTGAAGCTTTCTTT
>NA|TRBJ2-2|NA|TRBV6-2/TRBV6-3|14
CASSPPSLTGELFF
TGTGCCAGCAGTCCACCCTCTCTCACCGGGGAGCTGTTTTTT
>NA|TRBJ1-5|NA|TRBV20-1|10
CSASGQPQHF
TGCAGTGCTAGCGGTCAGCCCCAGCATTTT
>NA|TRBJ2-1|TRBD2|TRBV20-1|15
CSALAGGPSSNEQFF
TGCAGTGCCTTAGCGGGAGGGCCCTCCTCCAATGAGCAGTTCTTC
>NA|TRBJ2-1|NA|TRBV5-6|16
CASSLGRGHSYNEQFF
TGTGCCAGCAGCTTGGGCCGGGGCCACTCCTACAATGAGCAGTTCTTC
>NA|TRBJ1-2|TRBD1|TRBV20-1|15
CSARRGTGGFYGYTF
TGCAGTGCTAGGAGGGGGACAGGAGGGTTCTATGGCTACACCTTC
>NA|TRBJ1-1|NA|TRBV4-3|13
CASSQAQDTEAFF
TGCGCCAGCAGCCAGGCGCAGGATACTGAAGCTTTCTTT
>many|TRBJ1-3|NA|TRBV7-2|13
CASRVGGENTIYF
TGTGCCAGCAGAGTTGGCGGGGAAAACACCATATATTTT
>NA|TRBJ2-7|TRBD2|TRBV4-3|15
CASPGRGHSTRGQYF
TGCGCCAGCCCCGGGAGGGGACATAGTACGCGGGGGCAGTACTTC